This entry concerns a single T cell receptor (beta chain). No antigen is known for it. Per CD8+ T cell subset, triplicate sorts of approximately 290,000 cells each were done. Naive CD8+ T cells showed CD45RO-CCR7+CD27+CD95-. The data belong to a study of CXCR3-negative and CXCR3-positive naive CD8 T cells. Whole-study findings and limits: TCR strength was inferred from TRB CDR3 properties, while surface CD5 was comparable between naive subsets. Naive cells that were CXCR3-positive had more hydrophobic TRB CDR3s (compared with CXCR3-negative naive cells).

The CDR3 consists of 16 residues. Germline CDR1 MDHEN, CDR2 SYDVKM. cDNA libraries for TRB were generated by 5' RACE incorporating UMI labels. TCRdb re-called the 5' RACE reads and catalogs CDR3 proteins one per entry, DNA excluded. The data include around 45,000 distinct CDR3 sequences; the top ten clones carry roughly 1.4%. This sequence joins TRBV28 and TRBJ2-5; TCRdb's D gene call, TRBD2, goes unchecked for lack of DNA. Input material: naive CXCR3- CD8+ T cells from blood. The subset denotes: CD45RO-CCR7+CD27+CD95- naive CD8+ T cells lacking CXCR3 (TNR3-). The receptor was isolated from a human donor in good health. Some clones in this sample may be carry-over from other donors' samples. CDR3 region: CASSFRSTSLRETQYF.